A single sample gave rise to the 30 T cell receptor beta chains below, sequenced in a study of long-term antiretroviral therapy in people with HIV. immunoSEQ v3.0 was run at survey level. Some clones are missing from TCRdb's copy, which holds only in-frame ones; the method was immunoSEQ multiplex PCR. Seen here are fewer than 55,000 clones, about 95% observed once, and the top ten hold 2.5% to 3.5%. Specimen: unsorted PBMCs, collected 3.7 years after starting antiretroviral therapy. The source is a woman between 50 and 59 years old with HIV.

This CDR3 is CASSFTRNTEAFF. In DNA, the CDR3 is TGTGCCAGCAGCTTTACAAGGAACACTGAAGCTTTCTTT. The V call is TRBV13, the J call TRBJ1-1; unclear D gene. The ends were cut back, 3 bases at V and 1 base at J, with 6 bases in the middle. The CDR3 is 13 residues long. Germline lookup yields CDR1 PRHDT and CDR2 FYEKMQ (reference sequence).

The V gene is TRBV9, the J gene TRBJ1-6; 7 bases align to TRBD1. Germline-derived CDR1 and CDR2 are SGDLS and YYNGEE. The CDR3 sequence is 16 residues long. The J segment lost 6 bases and the V segment lost 3 bases, leaving 9 bases of the junction unmatched. The CDR3 reads CASSGGRQGSNSPLHF. CDR3 DNA: TGTGCCAGCAGCGGGGGGAGACAGGGCAGTAATTCACCCCTCCACTTT.

The J gene is TRBJ1-2, the V gene TRBV7-2; D possibly corresponds to TRBD1 (5 bases). Per germline, CDR1 SGHTA and CDR2 FQGNSA. This CDR3 comprises 15 residues. Trimming left V 4 bases short and J 8 bases short, with 20 bases between. The CDR3 DNA follows: TGTGCCAGCAGCTCAACTGAGGGGCTCTCTCGGGGCTACACCTTC. Translating gives CASSSTEGLSRGYTF.

This chain links TRBV7-2 with TRBJ2-3; no clear D. Trimming shortened V by 1 base and J by 2 bases, and 10 bases separated the two germline ends. The CDR3 loop spans 15 amino acids. Germline V gene data show CDR1 as SGHTA and CDR2 as FQGNSA. The CDR3 DNA is TGTGCCAGCAGCTTAGATTCCCTTCCCACAGATACGCAGTATTTT. The encoded protein is CASSLDSLPTDTQYF.

This sequence joins TRBV6-6 and TRBJ1-4, with D perhaps TRBD1 (5 bases). V gave up 5 bases and J gave up 2 bases, with 15 bases separating them. The CDR3 loop spans 16 amino acids. CDR1 is MNHNY, CDR2 SVGAGI, per germline (reference sequence). For the CDR3, the DNA is TGTGCCAGCAGTGGCCATCGGGGGGTTACTAATGAAAAACTGTTTTTT. This codes for CASSGHRGVTNEKLFF.

V usage is TRBV7-2 and J usage is TRBJ2-5; TRBD2 agrees at 12 bases. Germline V gene sequence: CDR1 SGHTA, CDR2 FQGNSA. CDR3 length: 16 residues. J lost 6 bases, V lost 6 bases, and 11 bases had no gene match. The CDR3 sequence: CASRSSGGAFGKTQYF. CDR3 in DNA: TGTGCCAGCAGATCTAGCGGGGGGGCTTTCGGGAAGACCCAGTACTTC.

The rearrangement uses TRBV6-1 and TRBJ2-3; TRBD2 is a possible D gene (5 bases). The CDR3 is 14 amino acids. V lost 7 bases to trimming and J lost 4 bases, with 15 bases between them. CDR1 and CDR2 from the germline V gene are MNHNS and SASEGT. CDR3 loop: CASTHRGGPDTQYF. The CDR3 DNA reads TGTGCCAGCACCCACCGGGGTGGTCCAGATACGCAGTATTTT.

This chain uses TRBV7-2 with TRBJ1-6; TRBD1 matches at 7 bases. V trimming: 1 base; J trimming: 10 bases; junction bases outside the gene matches: 10. The length of the CDR3 is 16 residues. Germline V gene lookup returns CDR1 SGHTA and CDR2 FQGNSA. The CDR3 region is CASSLEIGGASSPLHF. Written as DNA, the CDR3 is TGTGCCAGCAGCTTAGAAATAGGGGGCGCCTCCTCACCCCTCCACTTT.

The chain joins TRBV7-2 to TRBJ1-1; D remains unclear. Germline V gene data show CDR1 as SGHTA and CDR2 as FQGNSA. Deletions cut 5 bases from V and 4 bases from J, with 17 bases between. The CDR3 has 15 residues. DNA for the CDR3: TGTGCCAGCAGCCGACCGTTGACGGCGGGCACTGAAGCTTTCTTT. Translating gives CASSRPLTAGTEAFF.

This sequence joins TRBV7-2 and TRBJ2-2; 7 nucleotides align to TRBD1. The ends lost 6 bases at V and 0 bases at J; junction bases unmatched: 4. CDR1 and CDR2 (germline): SGHTA, FQGNSA. The CDR3 extends over 15 amino acids. CDR3 in amino acids: CASSRQGPNTGELFF. DNA for the CDR3: TGTGCCAGCAGTCGACAGGGTCCGAACACCGGGGAGCTGTTTTTT.

V and J are TRBV19 and TRBJ2-5; possible D gene TRBD1, 6 bases. This CDR3 is 14 amino acids long. Germline CDR1 and CDR2: LNHDA and SQIVND (reference sequence). V was shortened by 6 bases and J by 4 bases, with 15 bases between the two germline ends. The CDR3 nucleotides read TGTGCCAGTAGCCCTATACAGGGCGCAGAGACCCAGTACTTC. This encodes CASSPIQGAETQYF.

The V call is TRBV7-9, the J call TRBJ2-5, with 7 bases identical to TRBD1. J lost 4 bases, V lost 8 bases, and 10 bases had no gene match. Germline V gene sequence: CDR1 SEHNR, CDR2 FQNEAQ (reference sequence). CDR3 length equals 14 residues. CDR3 amino acids: CASAGTALGETQYF. CDR3 DNA sequence: TGTGCCAGCGCCGGGACAGCCTTAGGAGAGACCCAGTACTTC.

The J gene is TRBJ1-1, the V gene TRBV19; 8 bases are shared with TRBD1. The ends lost 5 bases at V and 4 bases at J; junction bases unmatched: 9. The CDR3 spans 15 residues. Looked up from germline, CDR1 is LNHDA and CDR2 is SQIVND (reference sequence). CDR3 bases: TGTGCCAGTAGTTTTATTGACAGGGGAGGCACTGAAGCTTTCTTT. Translation: CASSFIDRGGTEAFF.

The chain employs TRBV2 and TRBJ1-6; a weak D match, TRBD1 (5 bases). Trimming cost V 8 bases and J 0 bases, with 11 bases left between them. The CDR3 contains 15 residues. Germline V gene sequence: CDR1 SNHLY, CDR2 FYNNEI. CDR3 sequence reads: CASGAVSSYNSPLHF. The CDR3 nucleotides read TGTGCCAGCGGGGCAGTGAGCTCCTATAATTCACCCCTCCACTTT. Full variable domain (rest looked up from reference TRBV2 and TRBJ1-6): EPEVTQTPSHQVTQMGQEVILRCVPISNHLYFYWYRQILGQKVEFLVSFYNNEISEKSEIFDDQFSVERPDGSNFTLKIRSTKLEDSAMYFCASGAVSSYNSPLHFGNGTRLTVT.

The chain carries TRBV18 and TRBJ1-6; 8 nucleotides match TRBD1. The CDR3 is 15 residues long. Germline assignment: CDR1 KGHSH and CDR2 LQKENI. V gave up 2 bases and J gave up 10 bases; unmatched junction bases: 7. The DNA for the CDR3 is TGTGCCAGCTCACCAGCAGGGGGCGCAGACTCACCCCTCCACTTT. Amino acids: CASSPAGGADSPLHF.

This chain links TRBV10-3 with TRBJ2-7; perhaps TRBD1 as D (6 bases). CDR3 length: 16 amino acids. CDR1 and CDR2 (germline): ENHRY, SYGVKD. V was pared by 2 bases and J by 3 bases, with 17 bases between. CDR3 loop: CAISEPKRGRNYEQYF. CDR3 bases: TGTGCCATCAGTGAGCCAAAAAGGGGGAGAAACTACGAGCAGTACTTC.

This chain links TRBV10-1 with TRBJ2-5, with 10 bases aligning to TRBD2. The V segment lost 4 bases and the J segment 0 bases; nucleotides outside the gene matches: 5. The CDR3 extends over 16 amino acids. Germline V CDR1 and CDR2: WNHNN, SYGVQD (reference sequence). The chain's CDR3 is CASSASLAGDQETQYF. The DNA of the CDR3 is TGCGCCAGCAGTGCTAGTCTAGCGGGGGACCAAGAGACCCAGTACTTC.

The chain is built from TRBV5-4 and TRBJ2-3, with D unclear. V was pared by 2 bases and J by 2 bases, with 9 bases between. This CDR3 has 14 residues. Looked up from germline, CDR1 is SGHNT and CDR2 is YYREEE (reference sequence). CDR3 sequence (DNA): TGTGCCAGCAGCTTCCTCGCCTTCACAGATACGCAGTATTTT. Protein sequence: CASSFLAFTDTQYF.

The rearrangement uses TRBV19 and TRBJ1-2; 8 nucleotides match TRBD1. Germline lookup yields CDR1 LNHDA and CDR2 SQIVND (reference sequence). The CDR3 extends over 12 amino acids. Unmatched junction bases numbered 9, after V lost 9 bases and J lost 9 bases. The CDR3 bases are TGTGCCAGCGGAGGACAGGGCAATCGCTACACCTTC. Its translation is CASGGQGNRYTF.

V and J are TRBV11-2 and TRBJ1-1; no reliable D call. Germline loops: CDR1 SGHAT, CDR2 FQNNGV. V was shortened by 5 bases and J by 0 bases, with 13 bases between the two germline ends. This CDR3 has 15 amino acids. CDR3 in amino acids: CASSRNQYVNTEAFF. In DNA, the CDR3 is TGTGCCAGCAGCCGAAACCAGTACGTGAACACTGAAGCTTTCTTT.

The rearrangement links TRBV7-9 to TRBJ1-1; D gene uncertain. The CDR3 consists of 15 residues. Germline values: CDR1 SEHNR, CDR2 FQNEAQ (reference sequence). V was pared by 5 bases and J by 3 bases, with 16 bases between. The CDR3 sequence: CASSLHSLADTEAFF. CDR3 nucleotide sequence: TGTGCCAGCAGCCTTCACTCACTCGCGGACACTGAAGCTTTCTTT.

The chain recombines TRBV6-1 with TRBJ1-5; D unclear. The CDR3 runs to 15 residues. Trimming stripped 0 bases from V and 4 bases from J, with 10 bases between. The V gene's germline CDR1 is MNHNS and CDR2 SASEGT. In nucleotides, the CDR3 is TGTGCCAGCAGTGAAGCGAGTATAGCAAATCAGCCCCAGCATTTT. This encodes CASSEASIANQPQHF.

J is TRBJ2-7 and V is TRBV6-5; D ambiguous. Per the germline V gene, CDR1 is MNHEY and CDR2 is SVGAGI. The CDR3 runs 13 residues. Trimming removed 2 bases at V and 4 bases at J, with 9 bases between. The CDR3 DNA is TGTGCCAGCAGTTACCGTGTTGGTTACGAGCAGTACTTC. Translating gives CASSYRVGYEQYF.

This chain uses TRBV11-2 with TRBJ2-2; D is undetermined. The CDR3 length is 14 residues. Germline lookup yields CDR1 SGHAT and CDR2 FQNNGV. V was clipped by 3 bases and J by 4 bases, with 9 bases between them. The CDR3 nucleotides read TGTGCCAGCAGCTTTTATGACGGCACCGGGGAGCTGTTTTTT. Its translation: CASSFYDGTGELFF. The whole variable domain, filled in from reference TRBV11-2 and TRBJ2-2, reads EAGVAQSPRYKIIEKRQSVAFWCNPISGHATLYWYQQILGQGPKLLIQFQNNGVVDDSQLPKDRFSAERLKGVDSTLKIQPAKLEDSAVYLCASSFYDGTGELFFGEGSRLTVL.

The V call is TRBV19, the J call TRBJ1-6, with TRBD1 matching over 8 bases. Unmatched junction bases numbered 11, after V lost 5 bases and J lost 11 bases. This CDR3 comprises 15 residues. Germline-derived CDR1 and CDR2 are LNHDA and SQIVND (reference sequence). For the CDR3, the DNA is TGTGCCAGTAGTCCGCCCGGGACAGGTCAGACACCCCTCCACTTT. Its protein product is CASSPPGTGQTPLHF.

The rearrangement links TRBV5-4 to TRBJ2-7; TRBD2 matches at 7 bases. Germline V gene lookup returns CDR1 SGHNT and CDR2 YYREEE (reference sequence). V shed 0 bases, J shed 6 bases, and the junction held 3 bases outside the gene matches. CDR3 size: 13 residues. The CDR3 loop is CASSLGQRGEQYF. The CDR3, as DNA: TGTGCCAGCAGCTTGGGACAGCGGGGCGAGCAGTACTTC.

The CDR3 loop reads CASSYSLAGVETQYF. In nucleotides, the CDR3 is TGTGCCAGCAGTTACTCACTAGCGGGGGTGGAGACCCAGTACTTC. The rearrangement joins TRBV6-6 to TRBJ2-5; TRBD2 agrees at 11 bases. Germline V gene data show CDR1 as MNHNY and CDR2 as SVGAGI (reference sequence). This CDR3 has 15 residues. V was pared by 0 bases and J by 5 bases, with 2 bases of the junction left unmatched.

The genes are TRBV10-1 and TRBJ2-1, with 7 bases matching TRBD2. The V gene end was trimmed by 4 bases and the J gene end by 0 bases; junction bases not matched to a gene: 3. Germline values: CDR1 WNHNN, CDR2 SYGVQD (reference sequence). The CDR3 loop spans 15 amino acids. This CDR3 is CASSGGGSSYNEQFF. CDR3 sequence (DNA): TGCGCCAGCAGTGGCGGGGGTAGCTCCTACAATGAGCAGTTCTTC.

V is TRBV9 and J is TRBJ2-2; D is uncertain. Germline V gene data show CDR1 as SGDLS and CDR2 as YYNGEE. This CDR3 is 14 amino acids long. Trimming left V 4 bases short and J 3 bases short, with 10 bases between. For the CDR3, the DNA is TGTGCCAGCAGCCCCGTGACTGACACCGGGGAGCTGTTTTTT. The encoded protein is CASSPVTDTGELFF.

V usage is TRBV11-2 and J usage is TRBJ1-2; TRBD1 aligns across 8 bases. The germline V gene encodes CDR1 SGHAT and CDR2 FQNNGV. This CDR3 is 15 amino acids long. Unmatched junction bases numbered 7, after V lost 0 bases and J lost 7 bases. The CDR3 region is CASSLDGRGHGGYTF. The CDR3 DNA reads TGTGCCAGCAGCTTAGATGGCAGGGGGCACGGTGGCTACACCTTC.